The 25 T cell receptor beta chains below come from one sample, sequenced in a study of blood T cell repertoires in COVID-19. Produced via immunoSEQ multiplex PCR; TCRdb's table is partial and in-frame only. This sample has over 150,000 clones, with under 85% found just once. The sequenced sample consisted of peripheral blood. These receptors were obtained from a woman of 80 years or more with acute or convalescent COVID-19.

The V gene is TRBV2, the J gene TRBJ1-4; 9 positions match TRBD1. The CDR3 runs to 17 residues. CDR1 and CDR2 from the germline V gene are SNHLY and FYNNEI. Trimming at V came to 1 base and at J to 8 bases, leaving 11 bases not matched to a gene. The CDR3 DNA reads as TGTGCCAGCAGTGAAGGGTTCTCGGGACAGGGCCACGAAAAACTGTTTTTT. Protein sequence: CASSEGFSGQGHEKLFF.

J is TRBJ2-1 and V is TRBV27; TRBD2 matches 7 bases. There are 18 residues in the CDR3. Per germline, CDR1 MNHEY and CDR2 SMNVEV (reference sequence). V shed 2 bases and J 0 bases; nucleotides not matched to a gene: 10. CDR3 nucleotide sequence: TGTGCCAGCAGTTTAAGGCAACTAGCGAGACACTCCTACAATGAGCAGTTCTTC. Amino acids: CASSLRQLARHSYNEQFF.

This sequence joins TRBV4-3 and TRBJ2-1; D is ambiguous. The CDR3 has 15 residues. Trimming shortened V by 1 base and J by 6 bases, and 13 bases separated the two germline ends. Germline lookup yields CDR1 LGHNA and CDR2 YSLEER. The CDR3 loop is CASSQVVYSSNEQFF. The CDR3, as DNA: TGCGCCAGCAGCCAAGTTGTATACAGCTCCAATGAGCAGTTCTTC.

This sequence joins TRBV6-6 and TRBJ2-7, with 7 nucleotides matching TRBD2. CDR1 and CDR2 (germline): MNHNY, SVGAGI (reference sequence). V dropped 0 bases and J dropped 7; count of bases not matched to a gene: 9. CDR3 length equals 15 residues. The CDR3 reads CASSYSSSGSGEQYF. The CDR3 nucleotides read TGTGCCAGCAGTTACTCATCTAGCGGATCGGGGGAGCAGTACTTC.

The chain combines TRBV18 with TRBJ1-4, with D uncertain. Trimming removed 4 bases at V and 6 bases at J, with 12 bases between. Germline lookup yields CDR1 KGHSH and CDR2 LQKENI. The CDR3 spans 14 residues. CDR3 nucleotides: TGTGCCAGCTCACAGGGAGACCGGGATGAAAAACTGTTTTTT. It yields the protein CASSQGDRDEKLFF.

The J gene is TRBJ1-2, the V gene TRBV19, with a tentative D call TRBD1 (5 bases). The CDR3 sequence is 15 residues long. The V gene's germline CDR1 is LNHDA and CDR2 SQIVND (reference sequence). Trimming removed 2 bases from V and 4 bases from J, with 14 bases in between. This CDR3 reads CASSIQGNGAYGYTF. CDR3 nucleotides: TGTGCCAGTAGTATACAGGGAAATGGTGCCTATGGCTACACCTTC.

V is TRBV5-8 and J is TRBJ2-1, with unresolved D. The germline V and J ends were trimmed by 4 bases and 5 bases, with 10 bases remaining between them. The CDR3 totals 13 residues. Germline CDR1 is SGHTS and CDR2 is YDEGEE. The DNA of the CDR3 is TGTGCCAGCAGCCCTAGAACTCACAATGAGCAGTTCTTC. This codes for CASSPRTHNEQFF.

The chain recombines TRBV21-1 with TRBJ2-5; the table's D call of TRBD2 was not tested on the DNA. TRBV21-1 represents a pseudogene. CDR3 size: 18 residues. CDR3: CASSKPGLAGMYQETQYF. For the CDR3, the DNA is TGTGCCAGCAGCAAACCCGGACTAGCGGGAATGTACCAAGAGACCCAGTACTTC.

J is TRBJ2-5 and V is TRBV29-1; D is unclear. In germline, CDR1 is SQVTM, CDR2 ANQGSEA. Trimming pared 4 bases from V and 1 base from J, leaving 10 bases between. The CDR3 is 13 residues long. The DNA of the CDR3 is TGCAGCGTTGGTAGGCTAGTCCAAGAGACCCAGTACTTC. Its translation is CSVGRLVQETQYF.

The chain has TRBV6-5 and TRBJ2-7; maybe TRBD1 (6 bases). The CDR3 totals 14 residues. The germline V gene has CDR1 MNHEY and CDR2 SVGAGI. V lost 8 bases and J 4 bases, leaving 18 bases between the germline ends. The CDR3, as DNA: TGTGCCAGCCGGGATATTGATAGGGGGTACGAGCAGTACTTC. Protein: CASRDIDRGYEQYF.

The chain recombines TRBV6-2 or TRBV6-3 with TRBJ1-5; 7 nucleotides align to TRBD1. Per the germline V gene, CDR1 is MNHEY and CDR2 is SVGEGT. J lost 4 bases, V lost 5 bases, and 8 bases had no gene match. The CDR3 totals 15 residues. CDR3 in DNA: TGTGCCAGCAGTCCCCAGGGACAGACTAATCAGCCCCAGCATTTT. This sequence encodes CASSPQGQTNQPQHF.

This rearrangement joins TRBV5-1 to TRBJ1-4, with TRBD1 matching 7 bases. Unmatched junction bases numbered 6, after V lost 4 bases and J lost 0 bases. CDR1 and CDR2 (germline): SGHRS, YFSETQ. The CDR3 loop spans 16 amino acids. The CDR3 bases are TGCGCCAGCAGCCCGGGACAGCTCCCAACTAATGAAAAACTGTTTTTT. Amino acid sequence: CASSPGQLPTNEKLFF.

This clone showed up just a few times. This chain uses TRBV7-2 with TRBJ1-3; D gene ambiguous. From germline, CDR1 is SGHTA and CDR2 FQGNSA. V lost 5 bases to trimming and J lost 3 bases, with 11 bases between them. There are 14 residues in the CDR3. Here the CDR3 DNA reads TGTGCCAGCAGCAACCAGGTGTATGGAAACACCATATATTTT. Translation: CASSNQVYGNTIYF.

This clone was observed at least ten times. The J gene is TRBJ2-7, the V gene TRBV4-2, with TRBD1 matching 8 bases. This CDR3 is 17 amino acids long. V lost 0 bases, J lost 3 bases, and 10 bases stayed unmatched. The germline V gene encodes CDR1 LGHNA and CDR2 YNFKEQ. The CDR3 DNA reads TGTGCCAGCAGCCAAGATCTGGCGGGGACAGGCGTCTACGAGCAGTACTTC. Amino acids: CASSQDLAGTGVYEQYF.

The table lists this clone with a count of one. CDR3 loop: CASSDLTGVNEQFF. The CDR3 DNA reads as TGCGCCAGCAGCGACCTTACAGGGGTTAATGAGCAGTTCTTC. The chain uses TRBV5-1 and TRBJ2-1; 7 bases fit TRBD1. Germline loops: CDR1 SGHRS, CDR2 YFSETQ. V lost 4 bases to trimming and J lost 7 bases; unmatched junction nucleotides: 8. The CDR3 loop spans 14 amino acids.

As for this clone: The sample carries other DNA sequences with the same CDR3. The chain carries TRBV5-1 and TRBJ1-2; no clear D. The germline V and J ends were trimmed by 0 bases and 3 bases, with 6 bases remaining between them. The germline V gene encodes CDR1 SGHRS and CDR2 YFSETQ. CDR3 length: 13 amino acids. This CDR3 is CASSLDGDYGYTF. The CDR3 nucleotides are TGCGCCAGCAGCTTGGACGGAGACTATGGCTACACCTTC.

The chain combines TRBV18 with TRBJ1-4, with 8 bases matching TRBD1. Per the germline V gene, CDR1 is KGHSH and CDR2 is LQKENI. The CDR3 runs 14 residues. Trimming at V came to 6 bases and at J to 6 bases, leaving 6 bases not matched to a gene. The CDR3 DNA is TGTGCCAGCTCCCAGGACAGGGTTTATGAAAAACTGTTTTTT. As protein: CASSQDRVYEKLFF. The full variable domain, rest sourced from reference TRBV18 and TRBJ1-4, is NAGVMQNPRHLVRRRGQEARLRCSPMKGHSHVYWYRQLPEEGLKFMVYLQKENIIDESGMPKERFSAEFPKEGPSILRIQQVVRGDSAAYFCASSQDRVYEKLFFGSGTQLSVL.

The CDR3 coding sequence is TGTGCCAGCAGTACAGGGTGGTATGGCTACACCTTC. This translates into CASSTGWYGYTF. This rearrangement joins TRBV2 to TRBJ1-2, with a weak D call TRBD1 (6 bases). CDR3 length: 12 residues. Trimming cost V 5 bases and J 5 bases, with 9 bases left between them. CDR1 is SNHLY, CDR2 FYNNEI, per germline.

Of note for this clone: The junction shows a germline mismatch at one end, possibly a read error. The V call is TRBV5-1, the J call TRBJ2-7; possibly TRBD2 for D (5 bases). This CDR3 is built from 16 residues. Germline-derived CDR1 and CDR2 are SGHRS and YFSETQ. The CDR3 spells CASSSNAGFESSEQYF. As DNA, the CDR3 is TGCGCCAGCAGCTCGAACGCGGGTTTCGAGTCCTCCGAGCAGTACTTC. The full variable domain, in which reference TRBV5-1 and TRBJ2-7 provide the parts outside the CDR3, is KAGVTQTPRYLIKTRGQQVTLSCSPISGHRSVSWYQQTPGQGLQFLFEYFSETQRNKGNFPGRFSGRQFSNSRSEMNVSTLELGDSALYLCASSSNAGFESSEQYFGPGTRLTVT.

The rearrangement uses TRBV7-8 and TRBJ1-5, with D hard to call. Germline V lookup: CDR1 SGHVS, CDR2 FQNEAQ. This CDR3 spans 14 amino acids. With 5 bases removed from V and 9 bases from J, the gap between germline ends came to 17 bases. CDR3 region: CASSQVREDGPQHF. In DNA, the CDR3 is TGTGCCAGCAGCCAAGTACGGGAGGACGGGCCCCAGCATTTT.

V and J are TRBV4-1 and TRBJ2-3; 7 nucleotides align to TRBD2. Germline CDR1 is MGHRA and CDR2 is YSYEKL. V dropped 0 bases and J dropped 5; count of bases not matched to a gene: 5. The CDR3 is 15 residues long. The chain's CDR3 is CASSQDPRGRDTQYF. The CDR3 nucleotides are TGCGCCAGCAGCCAAGATCCGCGGGGGAGAGATACGCAGTATTTT.

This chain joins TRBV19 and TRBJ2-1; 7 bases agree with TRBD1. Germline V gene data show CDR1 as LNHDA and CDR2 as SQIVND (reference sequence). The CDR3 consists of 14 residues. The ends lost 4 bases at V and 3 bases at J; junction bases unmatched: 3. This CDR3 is CASSRTGLYNEQFF. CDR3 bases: TGTGCCAGTAGTAGGACAGGCCTCTACAATGAGCAGTTCTTC.

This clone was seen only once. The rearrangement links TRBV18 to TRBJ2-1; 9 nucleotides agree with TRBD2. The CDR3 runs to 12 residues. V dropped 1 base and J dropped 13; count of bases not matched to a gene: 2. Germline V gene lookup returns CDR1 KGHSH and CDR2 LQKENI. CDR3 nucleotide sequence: TGTGCCAGCTCACCACAGCGGGAGGCCCAGTTCTTC. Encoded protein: CASSPQREAQFF. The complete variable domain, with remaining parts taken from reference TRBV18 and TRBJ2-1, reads NAGVMQNPRHLVRRRGQEARLRCSPMKGHSHVYWYRQLPEEGLKFMVYLQKENIIDESGMPKERFSAEFPKEGPSILRIQQVVRGDSAAYFCASSPQREAQFFGPGTRLTVL.

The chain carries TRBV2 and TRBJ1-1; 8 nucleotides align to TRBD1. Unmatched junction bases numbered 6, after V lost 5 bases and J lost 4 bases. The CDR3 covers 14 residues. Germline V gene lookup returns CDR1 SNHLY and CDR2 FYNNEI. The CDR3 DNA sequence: TGTGCCAGCAGTCCGCAGGGGGCGATCACTGAAGCTTTCTTT. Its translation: CASSPQGAITEAFF.

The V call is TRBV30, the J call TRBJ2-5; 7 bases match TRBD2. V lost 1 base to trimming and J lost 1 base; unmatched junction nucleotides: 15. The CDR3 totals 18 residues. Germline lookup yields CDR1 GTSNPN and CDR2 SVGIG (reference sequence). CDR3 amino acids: CAWSDSLRASGFQETQYF. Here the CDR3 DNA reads TGTGCCTGGAGTGACTCCCTACGGGCTAGCGGTTTCCAAGAGACCCAGTACTTC. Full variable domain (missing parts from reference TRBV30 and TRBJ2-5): SQTIHQWPATLVQPVGSPLSLECTVEGTSNPNLYWYRQAAGRGLQLLFYSVGIGQISSEVPQNLSASRPQDRQFILSSKKLLLSDSGFYLCAWSDSLRASGFQETQYFGPGTRLLVL.